One and the same sample provided the 2 T cell receptor beta chains below, sequenced in a study of T cells expressing NK-cell markers. TCRdb processed the 5' RACE reads again and assigns one entry to each CDR3 protein, with no DNA. The repertoire shows around 100,000 distinct CDR3 sequences; the top ten hold about 18%. Input material: blood T cells: a sorted CD56 or NKG2C T cell subset, CD4+ or CD8+ T cells, or bulk PBMC T cells (not recorded which). These receptors were collected from a woman aged 18-70 years in good health.

The CDR3 reads CASSLSATSNQPQHF. This rearrangement joins TRBV7-8 to TRBJ1-5. Germline V lookup: CDR1 SGHVS, CDR2 FQNEAQ. The CDR3 length is 15 residues. Drawing the rest from reference TRBV7-8 and TRBJ1-5, the complete variable domain is GAGVSQSPRYKVAKRGQDVALRCDPISGHVSLFWYQQALGQGPEFLTYFQNEAQLDKSGLPSDRFFAERPEGSVSTLKIQRTQQEDSAVYLCASSLSATSNQPQHFGDGTRLSIL.

V is TRBV6-5 and J is TRBJ1-1. The CDR3 has 14 residues. Germline-derived CDR1 and CDR2 are MNHEY and SVGAGI. The CDR3 reads CASSYSGRATEAFF.